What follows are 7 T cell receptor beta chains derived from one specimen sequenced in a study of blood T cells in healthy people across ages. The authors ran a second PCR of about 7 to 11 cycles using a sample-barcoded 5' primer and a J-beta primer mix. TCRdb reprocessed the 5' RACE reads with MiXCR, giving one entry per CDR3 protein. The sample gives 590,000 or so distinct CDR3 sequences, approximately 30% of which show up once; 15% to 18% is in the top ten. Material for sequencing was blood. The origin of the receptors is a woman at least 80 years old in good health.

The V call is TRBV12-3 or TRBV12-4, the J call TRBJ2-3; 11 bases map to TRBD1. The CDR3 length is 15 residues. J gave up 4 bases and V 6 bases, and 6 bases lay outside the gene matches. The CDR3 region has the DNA TGTGCCAGCAGCTGGACAGGGGGCAGGTCAGATACGCAGTATTTT. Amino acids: CASSWTGGRSDTQYF.

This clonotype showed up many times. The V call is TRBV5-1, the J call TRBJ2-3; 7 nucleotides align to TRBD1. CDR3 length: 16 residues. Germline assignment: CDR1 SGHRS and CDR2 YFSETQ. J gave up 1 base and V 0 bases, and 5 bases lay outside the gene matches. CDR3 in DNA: TGCGCCAGCAGCTTGGGCACAGGGGCTGGCACAGATACGCAGTATTTT. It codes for CASSLGTGAGTDTQYF.

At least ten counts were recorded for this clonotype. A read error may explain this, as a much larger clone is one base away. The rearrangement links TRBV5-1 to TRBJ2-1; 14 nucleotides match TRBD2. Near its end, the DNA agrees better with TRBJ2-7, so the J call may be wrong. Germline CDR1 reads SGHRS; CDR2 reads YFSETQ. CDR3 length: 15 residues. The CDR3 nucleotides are TGCGCCAGCAGCGGACTAGCGGGGGGTTACAATGAGCAGTACTTC. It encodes CASSGLAGGYNEQYF.

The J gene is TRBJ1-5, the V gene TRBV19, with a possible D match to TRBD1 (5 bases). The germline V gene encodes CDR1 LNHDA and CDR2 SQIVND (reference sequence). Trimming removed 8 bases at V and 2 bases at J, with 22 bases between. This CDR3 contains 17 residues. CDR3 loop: CASSLNGGYTGNQPQHF. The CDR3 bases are TGTGCCAGTTCGTTAAACGGGGGATATACGGGCAATCAGCCCCAGCATTTT. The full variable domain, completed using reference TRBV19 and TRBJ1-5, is DGGITQSPKYLFRKEGQNVTLSCEQNLNHDAMYWYRQDPGQGLRLIYYSQIVNDFQKGDIAEGYSVSREKKESFPLTVTSAQKNPTAFYLCASSLNGGYTGNQPQHFGDGTRLSIL.

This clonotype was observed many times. The CDR3 reads CASSLALTGVQYF. For the CDR3, the DNA is TGTGCCAGCAGCTTAGCCCTAACAGGGGTCCAGTACTTC. This chain joins TRBV7-2 and TRBJ2-5; 7 bases match TRBD1. V shed 0 bases, J shed 10 bases, and the junction held 5 bases outside the gene matches. Germline lookup yields CDR1 SGHTA and CDR2 FQGNSA. CDR3 length equals 13 residues.

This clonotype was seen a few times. CDR3 sequence reads: CASSQEDFRGDIQYF. The CDR3 DNA follows: TGTGCCAGCAGCCAAGAGGACTTCCGTGGGGACATTCAGTACTTC. V is TRBV3-1 and J is TRBJ2-7; D may be TRBD2 (5 bases). The better agreement between TRBJ2-4 and the DNA end casts doubt on the J call. From germline, CDR1 is LGHDT and CDR2 YNNKEL (reference sequence). CDR3 length: 15 residues.

The CDR3 here is CASSLAPSGGAYEQYF. As DNA, the CDR3 is TGCGCCAGCAGCTTGGCCCCTAGCGGGGGGGCCTACGAGCAGTACTTC. The V and J genes are TRBV5-1 and TRBJ2-7; 12 bases are a match to TRBD2. The length of the CDR3 is 16 residues. Germline loops: CDR1 SGHRS, CDR2 YFSETQ. V shed 0 bases and J 2 bases; nucleotides not matched to a gene: 3.